The next 8 T cell receptor beta chains were all read from a single sample in a study of blood T cells in healthy people across ages. A sample-barcoded 5' primer and a J-beta primer mix were used in a second PCR of about 7 to 12 cycles. MiXCR, applied by TCRdb to the 5' RACE reads, yields one record per CDR3 protein. The data contain roughly 1.6 million distinct CDR3 sequences, about 32% of them seen just once; the ten biggest clones take up over 9%. Sample: blood. These receptors were collected from a woman between 25 and 40 years old in good health.

This sequence joins TRBV7-9 and TRBJ2-1; maybe TRBD2 (5 bases). V dropped 4 bases and J dropped 5 bases, with 21 bases sitting between them. CDR1 is SEHNR and CDR2 is FQNEAQ in the germline V gene (reference sequence). This CDR3 has 17 residues. CDR3 in DNA: TGTGCCAGCAGCTCGGGTCTCGGGAAATCGGAAAACAATGAGCAGTTCTTC. This sequence encodes CASSSGLGKSENNEQFF.

The chain has TRBV21-1 and TRBJ2-5; the D call of TRBD2 is as the table states it, not checked on the DNA. The assigned J gene may be wrong: the sequence end matches TRBJ2-7 better. TRBV21-1 is a pseudogene locus. This CDR3 region has 19 residues. CDR3 residues: CASSKALGFSGRASYEQYF. CDR3 nucleotide sequence: TGTGCCAGCAGCAAAGCGCTAGGGTTTAGCGGGAGGGCCAGCTACGAGCAGTACTTC.

The gene calls are TRBV28 and TRBJ2-1; D gene unclear. CDR1 is MDHEN, CDR2 SYDVKM, per germline. The CDR3 consists of 13 residues. Trimming removed 7 bases from V and 10 bases from J, with 17 bases in between. CDR3 region: CASIEGRSYEQFF. Here the CDR3 DNA reads TGTGCCAGCATAGAAGGACGATCCTACGAGCAGTTCTTC.

The chain couples TRBV4-1 to TRBJ2-7; tentative D call: TRBD1 (6 bases). This CDR3 is built from 15 residues. Germline-derived CDR1 and CDR2 are MGHRA and YSYEKL. V was pared by 1 base and J by 4 bases, with 14 bases between. CDR3 sequence: CASSQAWQGIYEQYF. For the CDR3, the DNA is TGCGCCAGCAGCCAAGCATGGCAGGGGATATACGAGCAGTACTTC.

The genes are TRBV20-1 and TRBJ2-7; perhaps D is TRBD1 or TRBD2 (6 bases each). CDR1 is DFQATT and CDR2 is SNEGSKA in the germline V gene (reference sequence). The CDR3 loop spans 13 amino acids. The V gene lost 3 bases and the J gene lost 4 bases, with 13 bases spanning the gap. The CDR3: CSASLGGRYEQYF. The CDR3 bases are TGCAGTGCTAGTTTGGGGGGCCGGTACGAGCAGTACTTC.

This clonotype was detected a few times. This sequence joins TRBV5-1 and TRBJ1-1; a possible D gene is TRBD1 (5 bases). Deletions cut 4 bases from V and 5 bases from J, with 12 bases between. Germline CDR1 SGHRS, CDR2 YFSETQ. The CDR3 is made up of 13 amino acids. In DNA, the CDR3 is TGCGCCAGCAGCCCGACAGTTGCAACTGAAGCTTTCTTT. It specifies CASSPTVATEAFF.

The chain carries TRBV20-1 and TRBJ2-7; D tentatively reads TRBD1 or TRBD2 (5 bases each). V was trimmed by 5 bases and J by 3 bases, leaving 17 bases between them. The CDR3 is 14 residues long. Germline V gene sequence: CDR1 DFQATT, CDR2 SNEGSKA (reference sequence). This chain's CDR3 is CSALGTHGLYEQYF. CDR3 DNA: TGCAGTGCTCTAGGGACCCACGGGCTCTACGAGCAGTACTTC.

This clonotype showed up just a few times. The J gene is TRBJ2-7, the V gene TRBV28; 8 nucleotides line up with TRBD1. After removal of 5 bases from V and 0 bases from J, the junction contained 9 bases not matched to a gene. The germline gives CDR1 MDHEN, CDR2 SYDVKM. This CDR3 is 16 amino acids long. The chain's CDR3 is CASSRSTGVSSYEQYF. The CDR3 DNA reads as TGTGCCAGCAGTCGCTCGACAGGGGTTAGCTCCTACGAGCAGTACTTC. Supplemented by reference TRBV28 and TRBJ2-7, the full variable domain reads DVKVTQSSRYLVKRTGEKVFLECVQDMDHENMFWYRQDPGLGLRLIYFSYDVKMKEKGDIPEGYSVSREKKERFSLILESASTNQTSMYLCASSRSTGVSSYEQYFGPGTRLTVT.